These 17 T cell receptor beta chains came from one sample sequenced in a study of blood T cell repertoires in COVID-19. Some clones are missing from TCRdb's copy, which holds only in-frame ones; the method was immunoSEQ multiplex PCR. This repertoire shows over 95,000 clones, 85% found once; its top ten account for roughly an eighth. The sample comprised peripheral blood. Receptors were obtained from a human donor in a cohort sampled during active COVID-19.

J is TRBJ2-1 and V is TRBV7-2; TRBD2 aligns across 8 bases. J gave up 0 bases and V 5 bases, and 9 bases lay outside the gene matches. The CDR3 totals 17 residues. CDR1 and CDR2 from the germline V gene are SGHTA and FQGNSA. As DNA, the CDR3 is TGTGCCAGCAGCAATTCCCCTCTAGCGGGCTCCTACAATGAGCAGTTCTTC. Protein sequence: CASSNSPLAGSYNEQFF.

The V and J genes are TRBV28 and TRBJ1-3; 9 nucleotides agree with TRBD1. The CDR3 is 15 amino acids. Trimming at V came to 6 bases and at J to 1 base, leaving 4 bases not matched to a gene. Germline V gene sequence: CDR1 MDHEN, CDR2 SYDVKM. Here the CDR3 DNA reads TGTGCCAGCAGCACAGGGGGCGCTTCTGGAAACACCATATATTTT. Translated: CASSTGGASGNTIYF.

The chain has TRBV5-1 and TRBJ2-1, with D unclear. The V end was cut by 0 bases, the J end by 5 bases, with 12 bases between. CDR3 size: 15 residues. The germline gives CDR1 SGHRS, CDR2 YFSETQ. The CDR3 protein is CASSLVLTQNNEQFF. The CDR3 DNA reads as TGCGCCAGCAGCTTGGTCCTGACTCAGAACAATGAGCAGTTCTTC. Complete variable domain (other parts from reference TRBV5-1 and TRBJ2-1): KAGVTQTPRYLIKTRGQQVTLSCSPISGHRSVSWYQQTPGQGLQFLFEYFSETQRNKGNFPGRFSGRQFSNSRSEMNVSTLELGDSALYLCASSLVLTQNNEQFFGPGTRLTVL.

V is TRBV19 and J is TRBJ2-7; D not certain. This CDR3 has 17 amino acids. The ends were cut back, 3 bases at V and 1 base at J, with 19 bases in the middle. Germline values: CDR1 LNHDA, CDR2 SQIVND (reference sequence). The CDR3 coding sequence is TGTGCCAGTAGTATCTCAGCGTCTCTCTATAGGTCCTACGAGCAGTACTTC. Protein sequence: CASSISASLYRSYEQYF.

The genes are TRBV12-5 and TRBJ2-1; 13 bases line up with TRBD2. V shed 6 bases, J shed 5 bases, and the junction held 4 bases outside the gene matches. CDR3 size: 15 residues. The germline V gene has CDR1 LGHNT and CDR2 FRNRAP. The CDR3 loop is CASGLGLAGDNEQFF. The DNA of the CDR3 is TGTGCTAGTGGCCTCGGACTAGCGGGGGACAATGAGCAGTTCTTC.

This clone has a single count. The chain links TRBV6-5 to TRBJ1-4; 7 bases align to TRBD1. V lost 6 bases and J lost 5; bases outside the gene matches: 6. This CDR3 region has 14 residues. The V gene's germline CDR1 is MNHEY and CDR2 SVGAGI. The CDR3 DNA is TGTGCCAGCAGGCGGGACAGCAGCAATGAAAAACTGTTTTTT. Protein product: CASRRDSSNEKLFF.

The chain couples TRBV11-2 to TRBJ2-3, with 9 bases identical to TRBD2. Germline V gene sequence: CDR1 SGHAT, CDR2 FQNNGV. V shed 1 base, J shed 5 bases, and the junction held 4 bases outside the gene matches. CDR3 length equals 15 residues. The CDR3 region has the DNA TGTGCCAGCAGCTTAGGCGGGGGGGCTGGAGATACGCAGTATTTT. This encodes CASSLGGGAGDTQYF.

This chain links TRBV7-2 with TRBJ2-5; a possible D gene is TRBD2 (6 bases). The CDR3 length is 14 residues. Trimming stripped 5 bases from V and 4 bases from J, with 14 bases between. Per the germline V gene, CDR1 is SGHTA and CDR2 is FQGNSA. CDR3 nucleotide sequence: TGTGCCAGCAGCCCGCGGGGACCCAGAGAGACCCAGTACTTC. Encoded protein: CASSPRGPRETQYF.

The V call is TRBV4-3, the J call TRBJ2-3; tentative D call: TRBD2 (6 bases). The germline CDR1 and CDR2 sequences are LGHNA and YSLEER. The germline V and J ends were trimmed by 1 base and 9 bases, with 14 bases remaining between them. This CDR3 region has 14 residues. DNA of the CDR3: TGCGCCAGCAGCCAAGTCCCGTCGGGAGTAACGCAGTATTTT. Translated, it gives CASSQVPSGVTQYF.

The chain couples TRBV28 to TRBJ1-1, with TRBD1 matching 8 bases. V shed 10 bases, J shed 7 bases, and the junction held 11 bases outside the gene matches. This CDR3 spans 13 amino acids. CDR1 and CDR2 (germline): MDHEN, SYDVKM. The CDR3 spells CATRGQVVGEAFF. The CDR3, as DNA: TGTGCCACAAGGGGACAGGTGGTCGGTGAAGCTTTCTTT. Combining the CDR3 with reference TRBV28 and TRBJ1-1 gives the whole variable domain DVKVTQSSRYLVKRTGEKVFLECVQDMDHENMFWYRQDPGLGLRLIYFSYDVKMKEKGDIPEGYSVSREKKERFSLILESASTNQTSMYLCATRGQVVGEAFFGQGTRLTVV.

V is TRBV18 and J is TRBJ2-7, with D possibly being TRBD2 (6 bases). Germline V gives CDR1 KGHSH, CDR2 LQKENI. The CDR3 is 12 residues long. Trimming cost V 2 bases and J 5 bases, with 7 bases left between them. Here the CDR3 reads CASSPREDEQYF. The CDR3 DNA sequence: TGTGCCAGCTCACCAAGGGAGGACGAGCAGTACTTC.

The chain has TRBV25-1 and TRBJ2-3; unclear D gene. The germline gives CDR1 MGHDK, CDR2 SYGVNS. This CDR3 has 11 residues. Trimming removed 5 bases from V and 3 bases from J, with 3 bases in between. CDR3: CASSLTDTQYF. Here the CDR3 DNA reads TGTGCCAGCAGTCTGACAGATACGCAGTATTTT. The entire variable domain, with the rest obtained from reference TRBV25-1 and TRBJ2-3, is as follows: EADIYQTPRYLVIGTGKKITLECSQTMGHDKMYWYQQDPGMELHLIHYSYGVNSTEKGDLSSESTVSRIRTEHFPLTLESARPSHTSQYLCASSLTDTQYFGPGTRLTVL.

The CDR3 region is CASSGLAGSGEQFF. As DNA, the CDR3 is TGCGCCAGCAGCGGACTAGCGGGGTCCGGTGAGCAGTTCTTC. The gene calls are TRBV5-1 and TRBJ2-1; 12 nucleotides align to TRBD2. Germline CDR1 is SGHRS and CDR2 is YFSETQ. CDR3 size: 14 residues. V was clipped by 4 bases and J by 9 bases; unmatched bases: 5.

The chain couples TRBV27 to TRBJ2-5; weak D call: TRBD2 (6 bases). This CDR3 region has 11 residues. V was shortened by 6 bases and J by 7 bases, with 9 bases between the two germline ends. CDR1 is MNHEY, CDR2 SMNVEV, per germline (reference sequence). For the CDR3, the DNA is TGTGCCAGCAGCCAGGGAGGGACCCAGTACTTC. This encodes CASSQGGTQYF.

The chain recombines TRBV10-3 with TRBJ2-1; tentative D call: TRBD1 (5 bases). The CDR3 length is 16 residues. Germline assignment: CDR1 ENHRY and CDR2 SYGVKD. Trimming cost V 1 base and J 6 bases, with 16 bases left between them. CDR3 in DNA: TGTGCCATCAGTGAGTTAGGGGCAGACGCCGGCAATGAGCAGTTCTTC. This encodes CAISELGADAGNEQFF.

This rearrangement joins TRBV11-2 to TRBJ2-3, with TRBD2 as a possible D gene (6 bases). V dropped 5 bases and J dropped 9 bases, with 12 bases sitting between them. The V gene's germline CDR1 is SGHAT and CDR2 FQNNGV. The CDR3 spans 12 residues. In DNA, the CDR3 is TGTGCCAGCAGCCCGGGGGTCGGGACGCAGTATTTT. This gives the protein CASSPGVGTQYF.

This rearrangement joins TRBV4-1 to TRBJ2-3, with D perhaps matching TRBD1 (5 bases). The V gene's germline CDR1 is MGHRA and CDR2 YSYEKL. CDR3 length: 14 amino acids. The V and J ends lost 6 bases and 2 bases respectively, with 12 bases between them. The CDR3 DNA reads TGCGCCAGCAGTACTGGACACCCCACAGATACGCAGTATTTT. Its translation is CASSTGHPTDTQYF.